Below, 28 T cell receptor beta chains from the same sample are listed, as sequenced in a study of Tregs in tolerant kidney transplant recipients. Some clones are missing from TCRdb's copy, which holds only in-frame ones; the method was immunoSEQ multiplex PCR. The sample contains some 240,000 clones, roughly 84% of which appear only once. Sequenced input: CD4+ T cells from blood. These receptors all stem from a human donor in good health.

This clone was detected once. J is TRBJ2-2 and V is TRBV5-1; a weak D match, TRBD2 (6 bases). The CDR3 consists of 16 residues. The germline gives CDR1 SGHRS, CDR2 YFSETQ. Trimming cost V 0 bases and J 6 bases, with 15 bases left between them. The CDR3 DNA is TGCGCCAGCAGCTTGGCCGGGAGCGCCTCTTCCGGGGAGCTGTTTTTT. Translating gives CASSLAGSASSGELFF.

The chain employs TRBV5-4 and TRBJ2-7, with D possibly matching TRBD2 (6 bases). The germline V and J ends were trimmed by 0 bases and 1 base, with 17 bases remaining between them. Germline V gene lookup returns CDR1 SGHNT and CDR2 YYREEE (reference sequence). CDR3 size: 17 residues. The CDR3 loop is CASSLVSVLADSYEQYF. Written as DNA, the CDR3 is TGTGCCAGCAGCTTGGTCTCGGTATTAGCGGATTCCTACGAGCAGTACTTC.

The J gene is TRBJ2-3, the V gene TRBV27; 8 nucleotides line up with TRBD1. J gave up 5 bases and V 5 bases, and 9 bases lay outside the gene matches. This CDR3 region has 15 residues. Germline CDR1 and CDR2: MNHEY and SMNVEV (reference sequence). The chain's CDR3 is CASSRTGSRGDTQYF. In DNA form, the CDR3 reads TGTGCCAGCAGTCGGACAGGGTCCCGTGGAGATACGCAGTATTTT.

The V gene is TRBV19, the J gene TRBJ2-1; TRBD1 matches 11 bases. The CDR3 runs to 17 residues. Germline CDR1 reads LNHDA; CDR2 reads SQIVND (reference sequence). Trimming removed 7 bases from V and 9 bases from J; junction bases left unmatched: 17. CDR3 region: CASTEAGDRGWVSEQFF. Written as DNA, the CDR3 is TGTGCCAGTACCGAGGCGGGGGACAGGGGGTGGGTTAGTGAGCAGTTCTTC. The full variable domain, its missing parts supplied by reference TRBV19 and TRBJ2-1, is DGGITQSPKYLFRKEGQNVTLSCEQNLNHDAMYWYRQDPGQGLRLIYYSQIVNDFQKGDIAEGYSVSREKKESFPLTVTSAQKNPTAFYLCASTEAGDRGWVSEQFFGPGTRLTVL.

The rearrangement joins TRBV20-1 to TRBJ1-1; D gene ambiguous. Germline CDR1 reads DFQATT; CDR2 reads SNEGSKA (reference sequence). The ends were cut back, 6 bases at V and 3 bases at J, with 8 bases in the middle. The CDR3 totals 11 residues. CDR3 bases: TGCAGTGCCCTGAGTGACACTGAAGCTTTCTTT. The encoded protein is CSALSDTEAFF.

This clone appeared once. The rearrangement links TRBV5-1 to TRBJ2-7; a possible D gene is TRBD1 (6 bases). From germline, CDR1 is SGHRS and CDR2 YFSETQ. This CDR3 region has 14 residues. The V gene lost 6 bases and the J gene lost 2 bases, with 15 bases spanning the gap. The CDR3 region is CASKAGDITYEQYF. The CDR3 DNA is TGCGCCAGCAAGGCCGGGGACATTACCTACGAGCAGTACTTC.

The chain combines TRBV29-1 with TRBJ1-1; D uncertain. CDR1 is SQVTM and CDR2 is ANQGSEA in the germline V gene. The CDR3 spans 13 residues. V was pared by 6 bases and J by 3 bases, with 14 bases between. In DNA form, the CDR3 reads TGCAGCGTGGACGGGCAACGGCACACTGAAGCTTTCTTT. Protein sequence: CSVDGQRHTEAFF.

The V and J genes are TRBV6-5 and TRBJ2-3; D may be TRBD1 or TRBD2 (5 bases each). V was trimmed by 5 bases and J by 2 bases, leaving 11 bases between them. CDR1 MNHEY and CDR2 SVGAGI come from the germline V gene. CDR3 size: 14 residues. The CDR3 protein is CASSEGPNTDTQYF. CDR3 DNA sequence: TGTGCCAGCAGTGAGGGACCGAACACAGATACGCAGTATTTT.

The chain couples TRBV13 to TRBJ2-7; no clear D gene. Trimming shortened V by 5 bases and J by 0 bases, and 17 bases separated the two germline ends. The CDR3 contains 16 residues. The V gene's germline CDR1 is PRHDT and CDR2 FYEKMQ (reference sequence). The CDR3 nucleotides are TGTGCCAGCAGCCAAGCCAGGAATTTGAGCTCCTACGAGCAGTACTTC. This translates into CASSQARNLSSYEQYF.

The chain recombines TRBV4-2 with TRBJ2-1, with 10 bases aligning to TRBD1. CDR1 and CDR2 (germline): LGHNA, YNFKEQ. The CDR3 sequence is 16 residues long. V lost 3 bases, J lost 7 bases, and 9 bases stayed unmatched. The CDR3 coding sequence is TGTGCCAGCAGCCAGGGCCTGGGACAGGGGATGAATGAGCAGTTCTTC. Protein sequence: CASSQGLGQGMNEQFF.

The chain combines TRBV10-1 with TRBJ1-1, with D perhaps TRBD1 (5 bases). The V gene lost 0 bases and the J gene lost 5 bases, with 10 bases spanning the gap. CDR1 is WNHNN and CDR2 is SYGVQD in the germline V gene (reference sequence). The CDR3 runs 14 residues. As DNA, the CDR3 is TGCGCCAGCAGTGAGTCGATCAAGGGGACTGAAGCTTTCTTT. Encoded protein: CASSESIKGTEAFF.

Concerning this clone itself: One end of the junction varies from germline; a read error may be responsible. This CDR3 is CASSLSSANTGELVF. The CDR3 bases are TGTGCCAGCTCCCTCTCAAGCGCGAACACCGGGGAGCTGGTTTTT. The chain has TRBV18 and TRBJ2-2, with a tentative D call TRBD2 (5 bases). The germline CDR1 and CDR2 sequences are KGHSH and LQKENI. The CDR3 sequence is 15 residues long.

The rearrangement uses TRBV9 and TRBJ1-6, with D unresolved. Trimming cost V 0 bases and J 12 bases, with 16 bases left between them. Germline lookup yields CDR1 SGDLS and CDR2 YYNGEE. This CDR3 is 15 amino acids long. The CDR3 DNA reads TGTGCCAGCAGCGTAGTGATAGGAGGGAAGGGACCCCTCCACTTT. Translated, it gives CASSVVIGGKGPLHF.

The sample holds one count of this clone. The V and J genes are TRBV6-5 and TRBJ2-2, with D unclear. CDR3 length: 14 residues. Germline CDR1 and CDR2: MNHEY and SVGAGI. Trimming cost V 2 bases and J 8 bases, with 12 bases left between them. As DNA, the CDR3 is TGTGCCAGCAGTTACAACCAGAGAAGGGGGGAGCTGTTTTTT. This encodes CASSYNQRRGELFF.

The chain carries TRBV28 and TRBJ1-2; no firm D call. Germline CDR1 reads MDHEN; CDR2 reads SYDVKM. The CDR3 is made up of 12 amino acids. The V gene lost 8 bases and the J gene lost 2 bases, with 9 bases spanning the gap. CDR3 DNA: TGTGCCAGCGGCCCGGCAAACTATGGCTACACCTTC. Translated, it gives CASGPANYGYTF.

The sample holds a few counts of this clone. The chain recombines TRBV5-1 with TRBJ2-3; D possibly corresponds to TRBD1 (5 bases). The CDR3 length is 14 residues. Germline loops: CDR1 SGHRS, CDR2 YFSETQ. V was pared by 2 bases and J by 4 bases, with 11 bases between. In DNA form, the CDR3 reads TGCGCCAGCAGCTTTCAGGGCGTCCCAGATACGCAGTATTTT. This encodes CASSFQGVPDTQYF.

The CDR3 protein is CASSEGSLNEQFF. The CDR3 DNA is TGCGCCAGCTCGGAGGGTAGTCTCAATGAGCAGTTCTTC. This rearrangement joins TRBV10-1 to TRBJ2-1; TRBD2 might be the D (6 bases). The CDR3 length is 13 residues. Deletions cut 8 bases from V and 6 bases from J, with 14 bases between. Germline CDR1 and CDR2: WNHNN and SYGVQD (reference sequence).

The rearrangement joins TRBV5-4 to TRBJ1-1, with 7 bases matching TRBD1. The CDR3 totals 14 residues. The J segment lost 4 bases and the V segment lost 3 bases, leaving 6 bases of the junction unmatched. Germline assignment: CDR1 SGHNT and CDR2 YYREEE (reference sequence). In DNA form, the CDR3 reads TGTGCCAGCAGCTCGCAGGGGGTGGCCACTGAAGCTTTCTTT. Amino acids: CASSSQGVATEAFF.

V and J are TRBV13 and TRBJ2-7, with 9 bases matching TRBD2. The CDR3 runs 16 residues. Unmatched junction bases numbered 7, after V lost 2 bases and J lost 2 bases. Germline CDR1 reads PRHDT; CDR2 reads FYEKMQ (reference sequence). In nucleotides, the CDR3 is TGTGCCAGCAGCTTAACCGGGACTAGCCGGACCTACGAGCAGTACTTC. Protein sequence: CASSLTGTSRTYEQYF.

The V call is TRBV13, the J call TRBJ2-1; possibly TRBD1 or TRBD2 for D (5 bases each). CDR3 length equals 13 residues. V lost 2 bases, J lost 6 bases, and 8 bases lay in between. Germline CDR1 PRHDT, CDR2 FYEKMQ (reference sequence). CDR3 in amino acids: CASSLSGGNEQFF. CDR3 DNA: TGTGCCAGCAGCTTATCTGGGGGCAATGAGCAGTTCTTC.

The J gene is TRBJ2-1, the V gene TRBV7-2; a possible D gene is TRBD2 (5 bases). V was pared by 2 bases and J by 7 bases, with 18 bases between. Per the germline V gene, CDR1 is SGHTA and CDR2 is FQGNSA. The CDR3 consists of 16 residues. Here the CDR3 reads CASSLPGIGIVNEQFF. In DNA, the CDR3 is TGTGCCAGCAGCTTACCGGGGATCGGGATCGTGAATGAGCAGTTCTTC.

This clone was found a few times. The chain joins TRBV5-1 to TRBJ1-2; TRBD1 matches at 8 bases. Germline assignment: CDR1 SGHRS and CDR2 YFSETQ. V was pared by 4 bases and J by 0 bases, with 11 bases of the junction left unmatched. This CDR3 contains 17 residues. The CDR3 reads CASSIGTGTQANYGYTF. The CDR3 DNA follows: TGCGCCAGCAGCATCGGGACAGGTACGCAAGCTAACTATGGCTACACCTTC.

The chain is built from TRBV5-6 and TRBJ1-3, with 8 bases aligning to TRBD1. This CDR3 is 15 amino acids long. In germline, CDR1 is SGHDT, CDR2 YYEEEE. The ends lost 3 bases at V and 3 bases at J; junction bases unmatched: 5. The CDR3, as DNA: TGTGCCAGCAGCTCGCAGGGGGCAGGTGGAAACACCATATATTTT. Protein product: CASSSQGAGGNTIYF.

This chain links TRBV5-1 with TRBJ1-5, with 9 positions matching TRBD1. The germline gives CDR1 SGHRS, CDR2 YFSETQ. This CDR3 has 19 amino acids. V was pared by 1 base and J by 4 bases, with 15 bases of the junction left unmatched. The CDR3 DNA is TGCGCCAGCAGCTTGAGTCACCGGACAGGGGCAGGGAAAAATCAGCCCCAGCATTTT. Translated, it gives CASSLSHRTGAGKNQPQHF.

The V call is TRBV15, the J call TRBJ1-3; D perhaps matches TRBD1 (6 bases). The V and J ends lost 5 bases and 7 bases respectively, with 18 bases between them. From germline, CDR1 is LNHNV and CDR2 YYDKDF (reference sequence). This CDR3 is 15 amino acids long. CDR3 region: CATSGRTVIENTIYF. In DNA form, the CDR3 reads TGTGCCACCAGCGGAAGGACAGTGATTGAGAACACCATATATTTT. The variable domain in full, with the rest retrieved from reference TRBV15 and TRBJ1-3, is DAMVIQNPRYQVTQFGKPVTLSCSQTLNHNVMYWYQQKSSQAPKLLFHYYDKDFNNEADTPDNFQSRRPNTSFCFLDIRSPGLGDTAMYLCATSGRTVIENTIYFGEGSWLTVV.

The V gene is TRBV14, the J gene TRBJ1-1; 7 bases are a match to TRBD1. Unmatched junction bases numbered 4, after V lost 4 bases and J lost 5 bases. The germline gives CDR1 SGHDN, CDR2 FVKESK. The length of the CDR3 is 13 residues. CDR3 DNA: TGTGCCAGCAGCCTTACAGGGGCAACTGAAGCTTTCTTT. Translating gives CASSLTGATEAFF.

V and J are TRBV14 and TRBJ2-3; D is possibly TRBD1 or TRBD2 (5 bases each). There are 14 residues in the CDR3. CDR1 and CDR2 (germline): SGHDN, FVKESK. V lost 6 bases and J lost 2, with 12 bases in between. In DNA, the CDR3 is TGTGCCAGCAGTCTCGGGGCTTTCACAGATACGCAGTATTTT. The encoded protein is CASSLGAFTDTQYF.

This sequence joins TRBV28 and TRBJ2-3; D might be TRBD1 (5 bases). This CDR3 is built from 15 residues. Trimming shortened V by 3 bases and J by 4 bases, and 14 bases separated the two germline ends. Germline loops: CDR1 MDHEN, CDR2 SYDVKM. CDR3 in amino acids: CASSFNQGGADTQYF. CDR3 DNA: TGTGCCAGCAGTTTCAACCAGGGTGGGGCAGATACGCAGTATTTT.